These 5 T cell receptor beta chains were all obtained from the same sample, sequenced in a study of blood T cell repertoires in COVID-19. TCRdb keeps only in-frame clones here, not all; method: immunoSEQ multiplex PCR. Of 55,000 to 65,000 clones detected, approximately 86% appear once; the ten largest clones hold roughly 9.1%. Sequencing was done on a sample of peripheral blood. These receptors were taken from a human donor with acute or convalescent COVID-19. The donor label of this sample is uncertain.

The V call is TRBV9, the J call TRBJ2-3; TRBD2 agrees at 12 bases. The germline V gene encodes CDR1 SGDLS and CDR2 YYNGEE. The CDR3 covers 16 residues. V lost 0 bases and J lost 1; bases outside the gene matches: 0. Written as DNA, the CDR3 is TGTGCCAGCAGCGTAGGACTAGCGGGGGGCACAGATACGCAGTATTTT. Residues: CASSVGLAGGTDTQYF.

V gene TRBV28 combines with J gene TRBJ2-2; 9 bases are a match to TRBD2. Germline V lookup: CDR1 MDHEN, CDR2 SYDVKM. V lost 0 bases and J lost 4; bases outside the gene matches: 3. The CDR3 loop spans 16 amino acids. CDR3 in DNA: TGTGCCAGCAGTTTATGGCGGGGGGGCCGCACCGGGGAGCTGTTTTTT. Its translation: CASSLWRGGRTGELFF.

This chain connects TRBV6-4 to TRBJ1-6; D is unclear. V was cut by 2 bases and J by 9 bases, with 8 bases left in between. Germline V lookup: CDR1 MRHNA, CDR2 SNTAGT. The CDR3 has 13 amino acids. This CDR3 is CASSDNFRSPLHF. CDR3 in DNA: TGTGCCAGCAGTGACAATTTTCGTTCACCCCTCCACTTT.

In this sample, this clone turned up once. J is TRBJ1-2 and V is TRBV5-4; 8 bases are shared with TRBD1. The ends lost 0 bases at V and 7 bases at J; junction bases unmatched: 14. Per the germline V gene, CDR1 is SGHNT and CDR2 is YYREEE (reference sequence). The CDR3 has 17 residues. CDR3 coding DNA: TGTGCCAGCAGCTTGGATTGGGACAGGTGGAGAAAAAGTGGCTACACCTTC. It yields the protein CASSLDWDRWRKSGYTF. The full variable domain, completed using reference TRBV5-4 and TRBJ1-2, is ETGVTQSPTHLIKTRGQQVTLRCSSQSGHNTVSWYQQALGQGPQFIFQYYREEENGRGNFPPRFSGLQFPNYSSELNVNALELDDSALYLCASSLDWDRWRKSGYTFGSGTRLTVV.

This clone has only a few counts. This sequence joins TRBV7-3 and TRBJ1-1; possibly TRBD1 for D (6 bases). This CDR3 region has 14 residues. Germline V gene lookup returns CDR1 SGHTA and CDR2 FQGTGA. Trimming took 4 bases from V and 4 from J, leaving 13 bases between them. The CDR3 sequence is CASSSQGEGTEAFF. The CDR3 coding sequence is TGTGCCAGCAGCTCACAGGGTGAAGGCACTGAAGCTTTCTTT.